The present TCR beta chain was sequenced within a study of cytomegalovirus exposure and HLA in healthy donors. The junction had 6 bases not matched to a gene; V was cut back by 6 bases and J by 0 bases. The CDR3 contains 17 residues. Germline CDR1 LNHDA, CDR2 SQIVND (reference sequence). This PCR relied on a set of 60 Vbeta primers and 13 Jbeta primers. Repertoires were generated with immunoSEQ multiplex PCR, while TCRdb's copy carries only in-frame clones and drops some. This sample has approximately 160,000 clones, with 84% found just once. The sample was PBMCs. The TCR originated in a girl aged 5-17 years in good health and CMV-seropositive. The chain links TRBV19 to TRBJ2-3, with 13 bases aligning to TRBD2. The CDR3 sequence: CASSSLAGGASTDTQYF. The CDR3 region has the DNA TGTGCCAGTAGCTCACTAGCGGGGGGGGCTAGCACAGATACGCAGTATTTT.